This T cell receptor beta chain was recorded in a study of T-cell reconstitution after alpha-beta-depleted transplantation in children. CDR3 size: 15 residues. Trimming stripped 3 bases from V and 0 bases from J, with 14 bases between. CDR1 is SQVTM, CDR2 ANQGSEA, per germline. This clonotype was recorded at least ten times. Unique molecular identifiers were incorporated into the prepared TCRbeta library. MiXCR, run by TCRdb on the PCR reads, gives a single entry per CDR3 protein. This sample has around 200,000 distinct CDR3 sequences, with 6.5% to 7.5% found just once. The clonotype comes from a human donor who donated a stem cell graft to a child with Wiskott-Aldrich syndrome. The specimen comprised PBMCs from the stem cell graft donor, sampled from the stem cell graft. The J gene is TRBJ1-2, the V gene TRBV29-1, with D tentatively TRBD1 (5 bases). The CDR3 loop is CSVDLAGNSNYGYTF. As DNA, the CDR3 is TGCAGCGTTGATTTGGCAGGGAATTCTAACTATGGCTACACCTTC.